This passage covers 16 T cell receptor beta chains from one sample sequenced in a study of T-cell reconstitution after alpha-beta-depleted transplantation in children. The TCRbeta library was prepared with unique molecular identifiers. TCRdb re-called the PCR reads with MiXCR, one entry per CDR3 protein. Of hundreds of thousands of distinct CDR3 sequences in the sample, approximately 15% are singletons; the top ten hold 5%. The material sequenced was PBMCs, mostly from graft donor cells, taken 360 days after TCRalphabeta/CD19-depleted stem cell transplant. The receptors here all came from a male patient aged 10 to 17 who had a stem cell transplant for acute lymphoblastic leukemia, so the T cells may come from the graft donor.

This sequence joins TRBV5-4 and TRBJ2-2; TRBD1 matches 8 bases. CDR3 length: 15 amino acids. Unmatched junction bases numbered 6, after V lost 4 bases and J lost 4 bases. The germline V gene encodes CDR1 SGHNT and CDR2 YYREEE (reference sequence). The CDR3, as DNA: TGTGCCAGCAGCAAAAACAGGGGGTCCACCGGGGAGCTGTTTTTT. Translated, it gives CASSKNRGSTGELFF.

This clonotype was observed a handful of times. The chain joins TRBV12-3 or TRBV12-4 to TRBJ2-6; tentative D call: TRBD2 (5 bases). This CDR3 is built from 16 residues. V lost 7 bases and J 1 base, leaving 14 bases between the germline ends. CDR3 amino acids: CASTPGSPSGANVLTF. CDR3 coding DNA: TGTGCCAGCACACCGGGGTCTCCTTCTGGGGCCAACGTCCTGACTTTC.

There are a few counts of this clonotype. Written as DNA, the CDR3 is TGTGCCAGCAAATACTCGGGGTCGCACCGCGGGGAGACCCAGTACTTC. It translates to CASKYSGSHRGETQYF. The rearrangement links TRBV12-3 or TRBV12-4 to TRBJ2-5, with D possibly matching TRBD2 (5 bases). Trimming cost V 7 bases and J 5 bases, with 23 bases left between them. The CDR3 totals 16 residues.

The chain uses TRBV12-3 or TRBV12-4 and TRBJ2-7; D could derive from TRBD1 or TRBD2 (5 bases each). V was cut by 3 bases and J by 6 bases, with 18 bases left in between. The CDR3 contains 15 residues. In DNA, the CDR3 is TGTGCCAGCAGTTTTTTGGGCAGTGGGACCTCCGAGCAGTACTTC. Translating it yields CASSFLGSGTSEQYF.

V and J are TRBV15 and TRBJ2-5; tentative D call: TRBD1 (6 bases). The germline gives CDR1 LNHNV, CDR2 YYDKDF (reference sequence). CDR3 length: 14 residues. V gave up 1 base and J gave up 4 bases, with 10 bases separating them. The CDR3 DNA reads TGTGCCACCAGCAGAGGGACAGCGCGAGAGACCCAGTACTTC. It codes for CATSRGTARETQYF.

This clonotype was detected ten times or more. The chain recombines TRBV20-1 with TRBJ1-1; D is unresolved. Trimming pared 2 bases from V and 1 base from J, leaving 11 bases between. This CDR3 spans 14 amino acids. Looked up from germline, CDR1 is DFQATT and CDR2 is SNEGSKA (reference sequence). This CDR3 is CSARRFEGNTEAFF. CDR3 bases: TGCAGTGCTAGACGTTTTGAGGGGAACACTGAAGCTTTCTTT.

The chain is built from TRBV3-1 and TRBJ2-7, with D possibly matching TRBD2 (7 bases). Germline-derived CDR1 and CDR2 are LGHDT and YNNKEL (reference sequence). The CDR3 has 14 residues. Trimming took 1 base from V and 4 from J, leaving 11 bases between them. DNA of the CDR3: TGTGCCAGCAGCCAAGCGGGGGGCCAGTACGAGCAGTACTTC. It encodes CASSQAGGQYEQYF.

In the case of this clonotype: This may come from a read error, since a much larger clone is one base off. The chain is built from TRBV6-5 and TRBJ1-1; no reliable D call. In germline, CDR1 is MNHEY, CDR2 SVGAGI. The ends were cut back, 2 bases at V and 5 bases at J, with 9 bases in the middle. This CDR3 contains 13 residues. The CDR3 DNA reads TGTGCCAGCAGTTACGGAGGGAAAACTGAAGCTTTCTTT. Encoded protein: CASSYGGKTEAFF.

This clonotype was detected a few times. The chain uses TRBV5-1 and TRBJ2-3; D ambiguous. CDR1 SGHRS and CDR2 YFSETQ come from the germline V gene. Trimming removed 0 bases at V and 4 bases at J, with 9 bases between. This CDR3 has 14 residues. The CDR3 sequence is CASSLAPSPDTQYF. CDR3 DNA sequence: TGCGCCAGCAGCTTGGCCCCTAGTCCAGATACGCAGTATTTT.

The chain carries TRBV6-1 and TRBJ2-3; TRBD2 might be the D (5 bases). The CDR3 has 16 residues. Germline CDR1 is MNHNS and CDR2 is SASEGT. Trimming pared 7 bases from V and 3 bases from J, leaving 20 bases between. This CDR3 is CASTLRRGSLTDTQYF. CDR3 DNA: TGTGCCAGCACCCTAAGGCGTGGGAGTCTTACAGATACGCAGTATTTT.

The rearrangement links TRBV12-3 or TRBV12-4 to TRBJ2-7; perhaps D is TRBD1 or TRBD2 (5 bases each). Trimming shortened V by 6 bases and J by 6 bases, and 18 bases separated the two germline ends. The CDR3 is 14 amino acids. This CDR3 is CASRPGATTGEQYF. The DNA for the CDR3 is TGTGCCAGCAGACCCGGGGCCACCACGGGCGAGCAGTACTTC.

This clonotype has more than one count but fewer than ten. The J gene is TRBJ2-7, the V gene TRBV18; D is tentatively TRBD1 or TRBD2 (5 bases each). This CDR3 has 14 amino acids. The germline V and J ends were trimmed by 2 bases and 2 bases, with 10 bases remaining between them. Germline assignment: CDR1 KGHSH and CDR2 LQKENI. In DNA, the CDR3 is TGTGCCAGCTCACCAGGGACGGATGCCTACGAGCAGTACTTC. It yields the protein CASSPGTDAYEQYF.

The table lists this clonotype with a few counts. The chain uses TRBV9 and TRBJ2-3; D is uncertain. V lost 4 bases and J lost 2, with 8 bases in between. The length of the CDR3 is 13 residues. Germline V lookup: CDR1 SGDLS, CDR2 YYNGEE. The CDR3: CASSQNPTDTQYF. Here the CDR3 DNA reads TGTGCCAGCAGCCAGAATCCCACAGATACGCAGTATTTT. The full variable domain, completed using reference TRBV9 and TRBJ2-3, is DSGVTQTPKHLITATGQRVTLRCSPRSGDLSVYWYQQSLDQGLQFLIQYYNGEERAKGNILERFSAQQFPDLHSELNLSSLELGDSALYFCASSQNPTDTQYFGPGTRLTVL.

This clonotype showed up many times. The V gene is TRBV18, the J gene TRBJ2-7; no definite D call. This CDR3 contains 11 residues. V was cut by 8 bases and J by 7 bases, with 12 bases left in between. Germline V gene lookup returns CDR1 KGHSH and CDR2 LQKENI. The CDR3 DNA reads as TGTGCCAGCAGCCCCTCTGGGGAGCAGTACTTC. It specifies CASSPSGEQYF.

This clonotype was detected ten times or more. This chain connects TRBV29-1 to TRBJ2-3, with D uncertain. The CDR3 is made up of 13 amino acids. CDR1 is SQVTM, CDR2 ANQGSEA, per germline. V was shortened by 4 bases and J by 2 bases, with 10 bases between the two germline ends. CDR3 DNA: TGCAGCGTTGGGCGAGAGTCCACAGATACGCAGTATTTT. It yields the protein CSVGRESTDTQYF.

The chain uses TRBV18 and TRBJ2-3; D is ambiguous. This CDR3 contains 13 residues. Germline V lookup: CDR1 KGHSH, CDR2 LQKENI. With 3 bases removed from V and 4 bases from J, the gap between germline ends came to 8 bases. CDR3 sequence (DNA): TGTGCCAGCTCACCCTTACATTCAGATACGCAGTATTTT. Amino acids: CASSPLHSDTQYF.